One sample yielded the 24 T cell receptor beta chains listed below, sequenced in a study of blood T cell repertoires in COVID-19. Only in-frame clones appear in the TCRdb table, and some are missing; sequencing was by immunoSEQ multiplex PCR. The sample holds 240,000 or so clones, approximately 82% seen once. Sequenced sample: peripheral blood. The origin of the receptors is a woman of 80 years or more with acute or convalescent COVID-19.

The rearrangement joins TRBV7-2 to TRBJ1-6; weak D call: TRBD1 (5 bases). The length of the CDR3 is 16 residues. Germline loops: CDR1 SGHTA, CDR2 FQGNSA. V gave up 0 bases and J gave up 7 bases, with 13 bases separating them. The CDR3 bases are TGTGCCAGCAGCTTAGCGCGGCAGGGTGGAAATTCACCCCTCCACTTT. This encodes CASSLARQGGNSPLHF. Full variable domain (missing parts from reference TRBV7-2 and TRBJ1-6): GAGVSQSPSNKVTEKGKDVELRCDPISGHTALYWYRQSLGQGLEFLIYFQGNSAPDKSGLPSDRFSAERTGGSVSTLTIQRTQQEDSAVYLCASSLARQGGNSPLHFGNGTRLTVT.

This rearrangement joins TRBV7-2 to TRBJ2-1; 8 positions agree with TRBD2. This CDR3 comprises 18 residues. The junction had 14 bases not matched to a gene; V was cut back by 7 bases and J by 0 bases. The V gene's germline CDR1 is SGHTA and CDR2 FQGNSA. CDR3 sequence: CASTARGVSASSYNEQFF. DNA for the CDR3: TGTGCCAGCACCGCGCGGGGGGTCAGCGCGAGCTCCTACAATGAGCAGTTCTTC.

The chain links TRBV5-3 to TRBJ1-5; 11 bases are a match to TRBD1. TRBV5-3 is an ORF; its function is uncertain. V shed 10 bases and J 0 bases; nucleotides not matched to a gene: 6. The CDR3 is 15 amino acids. CDR3 bases: TGTGCCGGGACAGGGGGTCAGTATAGCAATCAGCCCCAGCATTTT. This gives the protein CAGTGGQYSNQPQHF.

This clone has only one observation. As DNA, the CDR3 is TGTGCCAGCAGCTTAGGGAGACAGGGGGTAGATCAGCCCCAGCATTTT. Translating gives CASSLGRQGVDQPQHF. The chain has TRBV7-9 and TRBJ1-5; 9 positions agree with TRBD1. In germline, CDR1 is SEHNR, CDR2 FQNEAQ (reference sequence). This CDR3 comprises 16 residues. Trimming removed 1 base from V and 5 bases from J; junction bases left unmatched: 6.

CDR3 protein: CASSLDGGTDTQYF. The DNA of the CDR3 is TGTGCCAGCAGCTTAGATGGAGGCACAGATACGCAGTATTTT. The V call is TRBV11-2, the J call TRBJ2-3; D not certain. The germline V gene encodes CDR1 SGHAT and CDR2 FQNNGV. V lost 0 bases, J lost 1 base, and 5 bases lay in between. The CDR3 sequence is 14 residues long.

The chain couples TRBV6-5 to TRBJ2-2; 13 nucleotides align to TRBD2. The length of the CDR3 is 13 residues. V shed 9 bases, J shed 7 bases, and the junction held 2 bases outside the gene matches. CDR1 is MNHEY, CDR2 SVGAGI, per germline. CDR3 residues: CASRLAGGGELFF. The CDR3 DNA reads TGTGCCAGTAGACTAGCGGGAGGCGGGGAGCTGTTTTTT.

The chain employs TRBV9 and TRBJ2-1, with TRBD2 matching 11 bases. Germline V gives CDR1 SGDLS, CDR2 YYNGEE. This CDR3 comprises 19 residues. The V gene end was trimmed by 4 bases and the J gene end by 3 bases; junction bases not matched to a gene: 15. CDR3 amino acids: CASSSVGSGRVRGYNEQFF. The CDR3 nucleotides are TGTGCCAGCAGCTCAGTCGGTAGCGGGAGGGTTCGGGGCTACAATGAGCAGTTCTTC.

This clone turned up a few times. The chain employs TRBV5-8 and TRBJ1-1, with 7 bases matching TRBD1. In germline, CDR1 is SGHTS, CDR2 YDEGEE. V dropped 0 bases and J dropped 7; count of bases not matched to a gene: 3. The CDR3 totals 13 residues. The CDR3: CASSLGTGFEAFF. As DNA, the CDR3 is TGTGCCAGCAGCTTGGGGACAGGCTTTGAAGCTTTCTTT.

The chain carries TRBV2 and TRBJ2-2; possibly TRBD1 for D (6 bases). The CDR3 extends over 14 amino acids. The germline gives CDR1 SNHLY, CDR2 FYNNEI. The V end was cut by 8 bases, the J end by 5 bases, with 15 bases between. CDR3 sequence (DNA): TGTGCCAGCGGGAGCAGGGGTCGAACCGGGGAGCTGTTTTTT. Translated, it gives CASGSRGRTGELFF. The variable domain in full, with the rest retrieved from reference TRBV2 and TRBJ2-2, is EPEVTQTPSHQVTQMGQEVILRCVPISNHLYFYWYRQILGQKVEFLVSFYNNEISEKSEIFDDQFSVERPDGSNFTLKIRSTKLEDSAMYFCASGSRGRTGELFFGEGSRLTVL.

In its sample, this clone was seen once. The chain employs TRBV7-3 and TRBJ2-4, with TRBD2 matching 9 bases. With V trimmed by 5 bases and J by 9 bases, 11 bases remained unmatched. The CDR3 extends over 15 amino acids. Germline values: CDR1 SGHTA, CDR2 FQGTGA. Written as DNA, the CDR3 is TGTGCCAGCAGCCCCGGGGCGGGGGGGTTTGGCATTCAGTACTTC. It encodes CASSPGAGGFGIQYF. The variable domain in full, completed from reference TRBV7-3 and TRBJ2-4, reads GAGVSQTPSNKVTEKGKYVELRCDPISGHTALYWYRQSLGQGPEFLIYFQGTGAADDSGLPNDRFFAVRPEGSVSTLKIQRTERGDSAVYLCASSPGAGGFGIQYFGAGTRLSVL.

The chain joins TRBV6-2 or TRBV6-3 to TRBJ2-5; possibly TRBD2 for D (7 bases). CDR3 length equals 16 residues. V gave up 0 bases and J gave up 4 bases, with 15 bases separating them. CDR1 and CDR2 (germline): MNHEY, SVGEGT. The CDR3 sequence is CASSYSVGGGRETQYF. DNA for the CDR3: TGTGCCAGCAGTTACTCCGTCGGGGGCGGGAGAGAGACCCAGTACTTC.

In regard to this clone: Germline is not matched at one junction end, which may reflect a read error. The J gene is TRBJ1-4, the V gene TRBV11-2; TRBD1 agrees at 7 bases. CDR1 is SGHAT and CDR2 is FQNNGV in the germline V gene. The CDR3 contains 15 residues. Here the CDR3 DNA reads TGTGCCAGCAGCTCAGTCCGGGACAGATATGAAAAGCTGTTTTTT. Its translation: CASSSVRDRYEKLFF. The full variable domain, with the rest looked up from reference TRBV11-2 and TRBJ1-4, is EAGVAQSPRYKIIEKRQSVAFWCNPISGHATLYWYQQILGQGPKLLIQFQNNGVVDDSQLPKDRFSAERLKGVDSTLKIQPAKLEDSAVYLCASSSVRDRYEKLFFGSGTQLSVL.

J is TRBJ2-7 and V is TRBV5-6, with 8 bases lining up with TRBD1. V trimming: 1 base; J trimming: 2 bases; junction bases outside the gene matches: 8. Germline CDR1 and CDR2: SGHDT and YYEEEE. The CDR3 is 16 residues long. The CDR3 spells CASSLRAGTGTYEQYF. CDR3 sequence (DNA): TGTGCCAGCAGCTTGCGGGCCGGGACAGGAACCTACGAGCAGTACTTC.

This chain uses TRBV19 with TRBJ1-1, with 8 bases aligning to TRBD1. The germline CDR1 and CDR2 sequences are LNHDA and SQIVND (reference sequence). The junction had 9 bases not matched to a gene; V was cut back by 5 bases and J by 4 bases. This CDR3 contains 15 residues. CDR3 in DNA: TGTGCCAGTAGTGGAGAACAGGGGGTGATCACTGAAGCTTTCTTT. The encoded protein is CASSGEQGVITEAFF.

The gene calls are TRBV9 and TRBJ2-1, with a possible D match to TRBD1 (6 bases). Germline V lookup: CDR1 SGDLS, CDR2 YYNGEE. V lost 5 bases and J lost 9, with 21 bases in between. The CDR3 totals 15 residues. The CDR3 region is CASRRGSGSQSEQFF. The CDR3 DNA sequence: TGTGCCAGCAGGAGGGGGTCTGGTTCACAATCTGAGCAGTTCTTC.

This chain uses TRBV18 with TRBJ2-6; D unresolved. Looked up from germline, CDR1 is KGHSH and CDR2 is LQKENI. Deletions cut 6 bases from V and 0 bases from J, with 9 bases between. The CDR3 spans 15 residues. The CDR3 DNA reads TGTGCCAGCTCTCCCCTAGACTCTGGGGCCAACGTCCTGACTTTC. This codes for CASSPLDSGANVLTF.

The V gene is TRBV5-1, the J gene TRBJ2-7; the D is unclear. Germline loops: CDR1 SGHRS, CDR2 YFSETQ. V lost 2 bases to trimming and J lost 6 bases, with 9 bases between them. This CDR3 region has 12 residues. The DNA for the CDR3 is TGCGCCAGCAGCTTAGACTCGGGCGAGCAGTACTTC. Translation: CASSLDSGEQYF.

This clone has only one observation. The genes are TRBV7-9 and TRBJ2-3; 8 bases align to TRBD1. The V and J ends lost 2 bases and 0 bases, in that order; junction bases with no gene match: 1. The germline CDR1 and CDR2 sequences are SEHNR and FQNEAQ (reference sequence). The CDR3 has 15 amino acids. Here the CDR3 DNA reads TGTGCCAGCAGCTTAAGACAGGGGAGCACAGATACGCAGTATTTT. Residues: CASSLRQGSTDTQYF. Variable domain in full (rest from reference TRBV7-9 and TRBJ2-3): DTGVSQNPRHKITKRGQNVTFRCDPISEHNRLYWYRQTLGQGPEFLTYFQNEAQLEKSRLLSDRFSAERPKGSFSTLEIQRTEQGDSAMYLCASSLRQGSTDTQYFGPGTRLTVL.

The chain employs TRBV4-3 and TRBJ2-7; the D is unclear. Germline V gene sequence: CDR1 LGHNA, CDR2 YSLEER. V gave up 1 base and J gave up 3 bases, with 13 bases separating them. This CDR3 contains 15 residues. The CDR3 sequence is CASSQAQTSVYEQYF. The CDR3 region has the DNA TGCGCCAGCAGCCAAGCTCAGACATCCGTCTACGAGCAGTACTTC.

This clone occurred a few times. The rearrangement joins TRBV7-6 to TRBJ2-7, with D possibly being TRBD1 (5 bases). The CDR3 is made up of 15 amino acids. The ends were cut back, 5 bases at V and 0 bases at J, with 14 bases in the middle. Germline V gene data show CDR1 as SGHVS and CDR2 as FNYEAQ. For the CDR3, the DNA is TGTGCCAGCAGCCCTCAGGCAGGGTCCTCCTACGAGCAGTACTTC. It encodes CASSPQAGSSYEQYF.

The V and J genes are TRBV19 and TRBJ2-1, with D possibly TRBD2 on 7 matching bases. This CDR3 has 14 residues. Germline CDR1 and CDR2: LNHDA and SQIVND (reference sequence). The germline V and J ends were trimmed by 8 bases and 4 bases, with 15 bases remaining between them. The CDR3, as DNA: TGTGCCAGTGAGGGAGGGGGTGGATACAATGAGCAGTTCTTC. This gives the protein CASEGGGGYNEQFF.

The gene calls are TRBV30 and TRBJ1-4; the match to TRBD1 covers 9 bases. Trimming cost V 3 bases and J 8 bases; bases outside gene matches: 10. CDR3 length equals 15 residues. Germline V CDR1 and CDR2: GTSNPN, SVGIG (reference sequence). The CDR3 spells CAWRLGGQGREKLFF. As DNA, the CDR3 is TGTGCCTGGAGACTCGGGGGACAGGGACGAGAAAAACTGTTTTTT.

The V and J genes are TRBV6-5 and TRBJ1-1; D is undetermined. Trimming left V 0 bases short and J 1 base short, with 9 bases between. This CDR3 contains 15 residues. Germline V gene lookup returns CDR1 MNHEY and CDR2 SVGAGI. CDR3 in DNA: TGTGCCAGCAGTTACTCGAGTCCATGGAACACTGAAGCTTTCTTT. Protein sequence: CASSYSSPWNTEAFF.

The chain employs TRBV2 and TRBJ2-7, with TRBD2 matching over 7 bases. CDR3 length equals 12 residues. The germline gives CDR1 SNHLY, CDR2 FYNNEI. The V and J ends lost 8 bases and 4 bases, in that order; junction bases with no gene match: 5. CDR3: CASLGGRYEQYF. The CDR3 DNA sequence: TGTGCCAGCCTGGGGGGGAGATACGAGCAGTACTTC.